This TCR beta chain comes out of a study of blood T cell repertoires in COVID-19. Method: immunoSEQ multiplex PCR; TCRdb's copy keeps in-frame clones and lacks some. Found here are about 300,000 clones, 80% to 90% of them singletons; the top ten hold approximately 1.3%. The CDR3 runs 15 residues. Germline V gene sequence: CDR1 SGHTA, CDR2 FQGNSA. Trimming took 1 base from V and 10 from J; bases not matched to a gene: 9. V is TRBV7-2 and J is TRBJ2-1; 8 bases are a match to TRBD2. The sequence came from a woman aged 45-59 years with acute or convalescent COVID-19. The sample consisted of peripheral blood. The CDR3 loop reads CASSLGESGGREQFF. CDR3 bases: TGTGCCAGCAGCTTAGGGGAGAGCGGGGGCCGGGAGCAGTTCTTC.